The 30 T cell receptor beta chains in this list originate from one sample, sequenced in a study of cytomegalovirus exposure and HLA in healthy donors (dated by TCRdb to 2017 to 2019). Library prep was done by the immunoSEQ multiplex PCR assay. The multiplex PCR relied on a mix of 60 forward primers for TCR Vbeta segments and 13 reverse primers for TCR Jbeta segments. The immuneACCESS repertoire file appears here via TCRdb, limited to in-frame rearrangements. These files lack a portion of the clones; in checked studies, under half of the deficit traces to unresolved V genes, and the cause of the others is not known. The table for this sample lists about 160,000 clones; approximately 88% of them were counted only once. The top ten clonotypes cover 1.5% of the sample. Sequenced: PBMCs. The source is a woman under 30 in good health and CMV-seronegative.

V gene TRBV27 combines with J gene TRBJ2-3, with TRBD2 identical over 9 bases. CDR1 MNHEY and CDR2 SMNVEV come from the germline V gene (reference sequence). This CDR3 comprises 16 residues. With 1 base clipped from V and 4 bases from J, the junction kept 6 bases outside the gene matches. This CDR3 reads CASSLLTSGGADTQYF. The CDR3 bases are TGTGCCAGCAGTTTATTGACTAGCGGCGGGGCAGATACGCAGTATTTT.

V is TRBV29-1 and J is TRBJ2-7; 7 bases fit TRBD1. Germline V CDR1 and CDR2: SQVTM, ANQGSEA. CDR3 length: 14 residues. V gave up 7 bases and J gave up 7 bases; unmatched junction bases: 16. The CDR3 spells CSALPRDSRAEQYF. CDR3 sequence (DNA): TGCAGCGCCCTCCCCCGGGACAGCCGAGCGGAGCAGTACTTC.

The chain has TRBV28 and TRBJ2-7; 8 nucleotides match TRBD1. Germline V gene sequence: CDR1 MDHEN, CDR2 SYDVKM. This CDR3 contains 13 residues. The trim removed 8 bases at V and 3 bases at J, leaving 6 bases unmatched. CDR3 sequence (DNA): TGTGCCAGCTGCCGGACAGGGCGCTACGAGCAGTACTTC. It codes for CASCRTGRYEQYF.

This clone has just a few counts. J is TRBJ2-5 and V is TRBV7-9; D is unclear. Germline CDR1 SEHNR, CDR2 FQNEAQ (reference sequence). Trimming removed 1 base from V and 1 base from J, with 4 bases in between. The CDR3 totals 13 residues. The CDR3 region has the DNA TGTGCCAGCAGCTTAGTCGGCCAAGAGACCCAGTACTTC. It specifies CASSLVGQETQYF.

This rearrangement joins TRBV11-2 to TRBJ2-7, with a tentative D call TRBD2 (6 bases). Looked up from germline, CDR1 is SGHAT and CDR2 is FQNNGV. V was cut by 4 bases and J by 1 base, with 11 bases left in between. The CDR3 runs 14 residues. The CDR3 here is CASSWGLQSYEQYF. DNA for the CDR3: TGTGCCAGCAGCTGGGGACTCCAATCCTACGAGCAGTACTTC. The full variable domain, its missing parts supplied by reference TRBV11-2 and TRBJ2-7, is EAGVAQSPRYKIIEKRQSVAFWCNPISGHATLYWYQQILGQGPKLLIQFQNNGVVDDSQLPKDRFSAERLKGVDSTLKIQPAKLEDSAVYLCASSWGLQSYEQYFGPGTRLTVT.

The rearrangement uses TRBV19 and TRBJ2-3, with 8 positions matching TRBD1. CDR1 and CDR2 (germline): LNHDA, SQIVND (reference sequence). Trimming cost V 4 bases and J 6 bases; bases outside gene matches: 15. This CDR3 contains 17 residues. The CDR3 DNA sequence: TGTGCCAGTAGTACCAGGAGCACAGGGGGTATGATGGATACGCAGTATTTT. Protein sequence: CASSTRSTGGMMDTQYF.

The chain uses TRBV2 and TRBJ2-7, with 8 bases that match TRBD2. Trimming cost V 5 bases and J 4 bases; bases outside gene matches: 10. Germline CDR1 is SNHLY and CDR2 is FYNNEI. CDR3 length: 15 residues. The CDR3 nucleotides are TGTGCCAGCAGTCCCCAGCGGGGGAGAGGGTACGAGCAGTACTTC. Translation gives CASSPQRGRGYEQYF. Full variable domain (remainder filled in from reference TRBV2 and TRBJ2-7): EPEVTQTPSHQVTQMGQEVILRCVPISNHLYFYWYRQILGQKVEFLVSFYNNEISEKSEIFDDQFSVERPDGSNFTLKIRSTKLEDSAMYFCASSPQRGRGYEQYFGPGTRLTVT.

The gene calls are TRBV6-1 and TRBJ1-5; no reliable D call. Germline V gene data show CDR1 as MNHNS and CDR2 as SASEGT. The CDR3 length is 14 residues. The V end was cut by 5 bases, the J end by 1 base, with 9 bases between. The CDR3 sequence is CASSPRGSNQPQHF. CDR3 coding DNA: TGTGCCAGCAGTCCCCGTGGCAGCAATCAGCCCCAGCATTTT.

The chain uses TRBV28 and TRBJ2-1, with 11 positions matching TRBD2. Losses at the gene ends were 3 bases for V and 10 bases for J; bases not matched to a gene: 8. The CDR3 runs 15 residues. Germline CDR1 and CDR2: MDHEN and SYDVKM. CDR3 region: CASSLGLAGGGEQFF. CDR3 coding DNA: TGTGCCAGCAGTTTGGGTCTAGCGGGGGGCGGAGAGCAGTTCTTC.

This chain links TRBV5-5 with TRBJ2-2, with D possibly matching TRBD1 (6 bases). The germline V gene has CDR1 SGHKS and CDR2 YYEKEE (reference sequence). The V end was cut by 1 base, the J end by 6 bases, with 16 bases between. CDR3 length: 16 amino acids. CDR3 sequence: CASSLLQGIASGELFF. In nucleotides, the CDR3 is TGTGCCAGCAGCTTGTTACAGGGAATTGCGTCCGGGGAGCTGTTTTTT.

This rearrangement joins TRBV6-1 to TRBJ1-1; D may be TRBD1 (6 bases). V was clipped by 10 bases and J by 5 bases, with 23 bases between them. This CDR3 comprises 15 residues. Germline lookup yields CDR1 MNHNS and CDR2 SASEGT. CDR3 nucleotides: TGTGCCACCACCGGGACACTCTTCCTAGGAACTGAAGCTTTCTTT. It specifies CATTGTLFLGTEAFF.

The V gene is TRBV4-1, the J gene TRBJ1-5; 7 bases align to TRBD1. V lost 8 bases to trimming and J lost 6 bases; unmatched junction nucleotides: 7. The germline V gene encodes CDR1 MGHRA and CDR2 YSYEKL. The CDR3 sequence is 13 residues long. The chain's CDR3 is CASGDRDGQPQHF. CDR3 bases: TGCGCCAGCGGCGACAGGGACGGTCAGCCCCAGCATTTT.

The genes are TRBV7-6 and TRBJ2-5; TRBD2 might be the D (6 bases). The CDR3 covers 16 residues. V dropped 0 bases and J dropped 4 bases, with 15 bases sitting between them. Germline V gene lookup returns CDR1 SGHVS and CDR2 FNYEAQ. CDR3 nucleotides: TGTGCCAGCAGCTTAGCCGGGTTGGTCGGGGGAGAGACCCAGTACTTC. It codes for CASSLAGLVGGETQYF.

Here the CDR3 reads CASSPWTVNTEAFF. The CDR3, as DNA: TGTGCCAGCAGCCCCTGGACAGTGAACACTGAAGCTTTCTTT. The J gene is TRBJ1-1, the V gene TRBV13; D possibly corresponds to TRBD1 (6 bases). CDR3 length: 14 residues. Germline CDR1 is PRHDT and CDR2 is FYEKMQ (reference sequence). Between the trimmed V and J ends, which lost 5 bases and 0 bases, there was a span of 10 bases. The full variable domain, rest sourced from reference TRBV13 and TRBJ1-1, is AAGVIQSPRHLIKEKRETATLKCYPIPRHDTVYWYQQGPGQDPQFLISFYEKMQSDKGSIPDRFSAQQFSDYHSELNMSSLELGDSALYFCASSPWTVNTEAFFGQGTRLTVV.

V gene TRBV6-1 combines with J gene TRBJ2-7, with a possible D match to TRBD2 (5 bases). The V and J ends lost 2 bases and 6 bases respectively, with 20 bases between them. This CDR3 has 16 residues. CDR1 and CDR2 (germline): MNHNS, SASEGT. The CDR3 sequence is CASSEIVTLRGLEQYF. DNA of the CDR3: TGTGCCAGCAGTGAAATAGTCACACTTAGAGGACTCGAGCAGTACTTC.

The J gene is TRBJ2-7, the V gene TRBV27; TRBD1 aligns across 9 bases. This CDR3 has 16 amino acids. Germline CDR1 MNHEY, CDR2 SMNVEV (reference sequence). V lost 1 base and J lost 3; bases outside the gene matches: 7. CDR3 coding DNA: TGTGCCAGCAGTTTATTGCCCCGGGACAGGGTCTACGAGCAGTACTTC. Translation: CASSLLPRDRVYEQYF.

V and J are TRBV7-9 and TRBJ2-5, with D perhaps matching TRBD2 (6 bases). V shed 7 bases and J shed 2 bases, with 23 bases lying between them. The CDR3 consists of 17 residues. The germline CDR1 and CDR2 sequences are SEHNR and FQNEAQ (reference sequence). The DNA for the CDR3 is TGTGCCAGCACTACCTCGACACCACCGGGGAGGCAAGAGACCCAGTACTTC. It yields the protein CASTTSTPPGRQETQYF.

V is TRBV12-5 and J is TRBJ2-1; 10 bases agree with TRBD1. Germline CDR1 reads LGHNT; CDR2 reads FRNRAP. There are 15 residues in the CDR3. Trimming removed 3 bases from V and 3 bases from J; junction bases left unmatched: 2. CDR3 loop: CASGFWTGGYNEQFF. In DNA, the CDR3 is TGTGCTAGTGGTTTTTGGACAGGGGGCTACAATGAGCAGTTCTTC.

The V call is TRBV11-3, the J call TRBJ1-1; D is ambiguous. Germline lookup yields CDR1 SGHNT and CDR2 YENEEA. V lost 3 bases, J lost 0 bases, and 8 bases lay in between. The CDR3 is 14 amino acids. The CDR3 nucleotides read TGTGCCAGCAGCTTGGACGGGATGAACACTGAAGCTTTCTTT. Translated, it gives CASSLDGMNTEAFF.

V is TRBV6-1 and J is TRBJ2-2; perhaps TRBD1 as D (5 bases). Germline V gene data show CDR1 as MNHNS and CDR2 as SASEGT. The CDR3 extends over 14 amino acids. The V end was cut by 5 bases, the J end by 3 bases, with 10 bases between. CDR3 in amino acids: CASSQQEYTGELFF. CDR3 nucleotides: TGTGCCAGCAGTCAACAGGAATACACCGGGGAGCTGTTTTTT.

In its sample, this clone was seen once. The chain has TRBV21-1 and TRBJ2-7; the table gives TRBD2 as D, unverified against the DNA. TRBV21-1 corresponds to a pseudogene. The CDR3 totals 13 residues. CDR3 amino acids: CASSKGTTYEQYF. In nucleotides, the CDR3 is TGTGCCAGCAGCAAAGGGACTACCTACGAGCAGTACTTC.

The chain has TRBV11-2 and TRBJ1-1; weak D call: TRBD1 (5 bases). The CDR3 spans 16 residues. Germline assignment: CDR1 SGHAT and CDR2 FQNNGV. Trimming pared 2 bases from V and 0 bases from J, leaving 13 bases between. The CDR3 sequence is CASSLKGLDMNTEAFF. CDR3 nucleotide sequence: TGTGCCAGCAGCTTAAAAGGGTTGGACATGAACACTGAAGCTTTCTTT.

The J gene is TRBJ2-7, the V gene TRBV28; perhaps TRBD1 as D (6 bases). V gave up 6 bases and J gave up 4 bases, with 16 bases separating them. CDR1 and CDR2 (germline): MDHEN, SYDVKM. The CDR3 contains 14 residues. The CDR3: CASRTGTPLYEQYF. Written as DNA, the CDR3 is TGTGCCAGCAGGACCGGGACACCCCTTTACGAGCAGTACTTC.

The chain couples TRBV27 to TRBJ2-6, with a tentative D call TRBD1 (5 bases). CDR1 and CDR2 (germline): MNHEY, SMNVEV (reference sequence). With 5 bases removed from V and 4 bases from J, the gap between germline ends came to 24 bases. This CDR3 spans 19 amino acids. The CDR3 reads CASSPSWQGLKIGANVLTF. The CDR3 coding sequence is TGTGCCAGCAGTCCCTCGTGGCAGGGCCTAAAGATCGGGGCCAACGTCCTGACTTTC.

This chain links TRBV19 with TRBJ2-5, with 9 bases lining up with TRBD2. Germline V lookup: CDR1 LNHDA, CDR2 SQIVND (reference sequence). J was trimmed by 5 bases and V by 5 bases; bases with no gene match: 9. The CDR3 is made up of 15 amino acids. CDR3 amino acids: CASSLRTSAAETQYF. CDR3 sequence (DNA): TGTGCCAGTAGTCTCCGGACTAGCGCGGCGGAGACCCAGTACTTC. The whole variable domain, filled in from reference TRBV19 and TRBJ2-5, reads DGGITQSPKYLFRKEGQNVTLSCEQNLNHDAMYWYRQDPGQGLRLIYYSQIVNDFQKGDIAEGYSVSREKKESFPLTVTSAQKNPTAFYLCASSLRTSAAETQYFGPGTRLLVL.

The CDR3 bases are TGTGCCAGCAGTGAACCCCGACAGGCCTATGGCTACACCTTC. Its protein product is CASSEPRQAYGYTF. The genes are TRBV6-1 and TRBJ1-2; TRBD1 might be the D (6 bases). Looked up from germline, CDR1 is MNHNS and CDR2 is SASEGT. V was pared by 2 bases and J by 4 bases, with 11 bases between. The CDR3 covers 14 residues.

The chain recombines TRBV6-1 with TRBJ2-3; D might be TRBD1 (5 bases). This CDR3 region has 13 residues. CDR1 MNHNS and CDR2 SASEGT come from the germline V gene. Trimming shortened V by 4 bases and J by 2 bases, and 7 bases separated the two germline ends. The CDR3 loop reads CASSGQITDTQYF. CDR3 DNA: TGTGCCAGCAGTGGACAGATCACAGATACGCAGTATTTT.

The chain is built from TRBV13 and TRBJ2-5, with D possibly being TRBD2 (6 bases). TRBJ2-7 explains the end of the DNA better; the J call may be wrong. CDR1 PRHDT and CDR2 FYEKMQ come from the germline V gene (reference sequence). The length of the CDR3 is 14 residues. The CDR3 sequence is CASSPAGLEHEQYF. In DNA, the CDR3 is TGTGCCAGCAGCCCGGCGGGACTTGAACACGAGCAGTACTTC.

The rearrangement links TRBV19 to TRBJ1-1, with TRBD1 matching over 8 bases. CDR3 length: 15 amino acids. In germline, CDR1 is LNHDA, CDR2 SQIVND (reference sequence). Trimming took 7 bases from V and 0 from J; bases not matched to a gene: 7. The CDR3, as DNA: TGTGCCAGTAATGGGCAGGGGGCTATGAACACTGAAGCTTTCTTT. It translates to CASNGQGAMNTEAFF.

This chain uses TRBV19 with TRBJ1-4, with D possibly matching TRBD1 (5 bases). The V end was cut by 7 bases, the J end by 8 bases, with 14 bases between. CDR1 and CDR2 (germline): LNHDA, SQIVND (reference sequence). This CDR3 spans 13 amino acids. The CDR3 protein is CASTGQGREKLFF. The DNA for the CDR3 is TGTGCCAGTACTGGGCAGGGAAGGGAAAAACTGTTTTTT.